The 32 T cell receptor beta chains given below trace back to one sample, sequenced in a study of blood T cell repertoires in COVID-19. Assay used: immunoSEQ multiplex PCR; TCRdb lists only in-frame clones, some missing. There are under 20,000 clones in the sample; about four fifths occur only once, and under 25% lies in the top ten. Input material: peripheral blood. The receptors derive from a man at least 80 years old with active COVID-19.

This clone was seen a single time. The chain carries TRBV9 and TRBJ2-1; D might be TRBD1 (6 bases). The CDR3 spans 15 residues. With 0 bases removed from V and 8 bases from J, the gap between germline ends came to 15 bases. Germline CDR1 SGDLS, CDR2 YYNGEE. The CDR3 DNA reads TGTGCCAGCAGCGTAGATCAGGGGATTTTCGATGAGCAGTTCTTC. This codes for CASSVDQGIFDEQFF.

The chain joins TRBV7-8 to TRBJ2-2; TRBD1 aligns across 7 bases. Losses at the gene ends were 2 bases for V and 7 bases for J; bases not matched to a gene: 16. In germline, CDR1 is SGHVS, CDR2 FQNEAQ. This CDR3 contains 18 residues. Written as DNA, the CDR3 is TGTGCCAGCAGCTTACGTCCGAGGGGGCAAGGGAAGAACGGGGAGCTGTTTTTT. Its protein is CASSLRPRGQGKNGELFF. The complete variable domain, with remaining parts taken from reference TRBV7-8 and TRBJ2-2, reads GAGVSQSPRYKVAKRGQDVALRCDPISGHVSLFWYQQALGQGPEFLTYFQNEAQLDKSGLPSDRFFAERPEGSVSTLKIQRTQQEDSAVYLCASSLRPRGQGKNGELFFGEGSRLTVL.

The gene calls are TRBV23-1 and TRBJ2-7; the D gene is possibly TRBD2 (6 bases). TRBV23-1 is marked as an open reading frame, function uncertain. Trimming pared 1 base from V and 5 bases from J, leaving 9 bases between. This CDR3 is built from 13 residues. This CDR3 reads CASSQWGENEQYF. The DNA of the CDR3 is TGCGCCAGCAGTCAATGGGGGGAAAACGAGCAGTACTTC.

The rearrangement joins TRBV10-3 to TRBJ2-2; 12 bases map to TRBD1. Germline values: CDR1 ENHRY, CDR2 SYGVKD. The CDR3 length is 16 residues. V shed 2 bases, J shed 7 bases, and the junction held 5 bases outside the gene matches. The CDR3 protein is CAISERDRGLGGELFF. CDR3 nucleotides: TGTGCCATCAGTGAGCGGGACAGGGGGCTTGGCGGGGAGCTGTTTTTT.

This clone has just a few counts. The rearrangement joins TRBV18 to TRBJ2-5, with 9 bases that match TRBD1. The CDR3 is made up of 16 amino acids. J was trimmed by 2 bases and V by 1 base; bases with no gene match: 5. CDR1 and CDR2 from the germline V gene are KGHSH and LQKENI. CDR3 DNA: TGTGCCAGCTCACCACTGGGGACAGGGACTCAAGAGACCCAGTACTTC. This translates into CASSPLGTGTQETQYF.

The chain combines TRBV13 with TRBJ2-7; 15 bases are shared with TRBD2. CDR3 size: 19 residues. Germline CDR1 PRHDT, CDR2 FYEKMQ (reference sequence). With V trimmed by 5 bases and J by 3 bases, 14 bases remained unmatched. The CDR3 DNA reads TGTGCCAGCAGCCACCACGGACTAGCGGGAGGGCCGGTTGTCTACGAGCAGTACTTC. Translating it yields CASSHHGLAGGPVVYEQYF.

The V call is TRBV3-1 (or the pseudogene TRBV3-2), the J call TRBJ2-3; TRBD2 matches 12 bases. The germline V gene encodes CDR1 LGHDT and CDR2 YNNKEL (reference sequence). This CDR3 region has 14 residues. V was pared by 2 bases and J by 10 bases, with 4 bases of the junction left unmatched. The CDR3 DNA is TGTGCCAGCAGCCAACTTTCTAGCGGGAGGGCGCAGTATTTT. It translates to CASSQLSSGRAQYF.

The chain uses TRBV18 and TRBJ2-1, with TRBD1 identical over 8 bases. From germline, CDR1 is KGHSH and CDR2 LQKENI. With 4 bases clipped from V and 6 bases from J, the junction kept 5 bases outside the gene matches. There are 14 residues in the CDR3. The CDR3 DNA reads TGTGCCAGCTCACTAGGACAGGGCGGCAATGAGCAGTTCTTC. The encoded protein is CASSLGQGGNEQFF.

J is TRBJ2-7 and V is TRBV27; TRBD2 agrees at 11 bases. The germline CDR1 and CDR2 sequences are MNHEY and SMNVEV (reference sequence). Germline trimming cut 1 base from V and 5 bases from J; bases unmatched to any gene: 7. CDR3 length equals 16 residues. The DNA of the CDR3 is TGTGCCAGCAGTTTATTGACTAGCGGGAAAGTGAACGAGCAGTACTTC. Translation gives CASSLLTSGKVNEQYF.

This sequence joins TRBV7-8 and TRBJ2-7, with 10 bases lining up with TRBD1. The V and J ends lost 4 bases and 7 bases, in that order; junction bases with no gene match: 10. Germline lookup yields CDR1 SGHVS and CDR2 FQNEAQ. The CDR3 loop spans 15 amino acids. CDR3 coding DNA: TGTGCCAGCAGCTCTCCCCGGGACAGGGGTCGGGAGCAGTACTTC. Translation: CASSSPRDRGREQYF.

The gene calls are TRBV10-2 and TRBJ1-2; D uncertain. Trimming removed 6 bases at V and 1 base at J, with 6 bases between. CDR1 and CDR2 (germline): WSHSY, SAAADI. The CDR3 consists of 12 residues. CDR3 bases: TGCGCCAGCAGGAGGGATAACTATGGCTACACCTTC. This gives the protein CASRRDNYGYTF.

This rearrangement joins TRBV6-4 to TRBJ2-1; 7 bases map to TRBD2. Germline V CDR1 and CDR2: MRHNA, SNTAGT. This CDR3 contains 15 residues. The V gene end was trimmed by 6 bases and the J gene end by 0 bases; junction bases not matched to a gene: 5. The DNA of the CDR3 is TGTGCCAGCAGCGCCGGGACTAACTCCTACAATGAGCAGTTCTTC. Translation: CASSAGTNSYNEQFF.

This clone has just a few counts. The chain combines TRBV7-9 with TRBJ1-3, with D unresolved. V was clipped by 4 bases and J by 7 bases, with 8 bases between them. Germline CDR1 SEHNR, CDR2 FQNEAQ (reference sequence). The CDR3 has 12 amino acids. CDR3 residues: CASSSQSNTIYF. CDR3 nucleotides: TGTGCCAGCAGCTCGCAAAGCAACACCATATATTTT.

CDR3: CASSPWLAGSQETQYF. The CDR3 nucleotides are TGTGCCAGCTCACCCTGGCTAGCGGGGTCCCAAGAGACCCAGTACTTC. The chain combines TRBV18 with TRBJ2-5, with 9 bases aligning to TRBD2. Germline V gene sequence: CDR1 KGHSH, CDR2 LQKENI. The CDR3 spans 16 residues. Trimming removed 3 bases from V and 1 base from J; junction bases left unmatched: 6.

The chain uses TRBV5-1 and TRBJ2-1, with 11 bases lining up with TRBD1. Germline CDR1 and CDR2: SGHRS and YFSETQ. There are 15 residues in the CDR3. V gave up 2 bases and J gave up 7 bases; unmatched junction bases: 5. CDR3 nucleotides: TGCGCCAGCAGCTTCGGGACAGGGGGATTGAATGAGCAGTTCTTC. Translation gives CASSFGTGGLNEQFF.

V is TRBV28 and J is TRBJ2-1, with TRBD1 matching over 7 bases. This CDR3 has 11 residues. Germline V gene data show CDR1 as MDHEN and CDR2 as SYDVKM. With 4 bases clipped from V and 12 bases from J, the junction kept 3 bases outside the gene matches. The CDR3 coding sequence is TGTGCCAGCAGTTCAGGACAGGCGCAGTTCTTC. Residues: CASSSGQAQFF.

This clone is a singleton in its sample. The chain recombines TRBV14 with TRBJ1-6; D is uncertain. CDR3 size: 17 residues. Germline CDR1 is SGHDN and CDR2 is FVKESK. Trimming left V 4 bases short and J 4 bases short, with 17 bases between. CDR3 sequence reads: CASSPPEVRLYNSPLHF. The CDR3 DNA reads TGTGCCAGCAGCCCCCCGGAGGTCCGCTTATATAATTCACCCCTCCACTTT.

The V and J genes are TRBV7-9 and TRBJ2-5; 8 positions match TRBD1. The V and J ends lost 4 bases and 2 bases, in that order; junction bases with no gene match: 3. Germline V lookup: CDR1 SEHNR, CDR2 FQNEAQ (reference sequence). CDR3 length equals 14 residues. The DNA of the CDR3 is TGTGCCAGCAGCTCCCGACAGGGGCAAGAGACCCAGTACTTC. As protein: CASSSRQGQETQYF.

The count of this clone is one. The chain carries TRBV5-8 and TRBJ1-6; 9 bases agree with TRBD1. V lost 0 bases to trimming and J lost 9 bases; unmatched junction nucleotides: 4. CDR1 SGHTS and CDR2 YDEGEE come from the germline V gene. The CDR3 is 15 amino acids. The CDR3 spells CASSLEQGALSPLHF. CDR3 nucleotide sequence: TGTGCCAGCAGCTTGGAACAGGGGGCTCTTTCACCCCTCCACTTT.

The chain carries TRBV27 and TRBJ1-1; 7 bases fit TRBD1. Germline V gene data show CDR1 as MNHEY and CDR2 as SMNVEV (reference sequence). Trimming at V came to 3 bases and at J to 1 base, leaving 2 bases not matched to a gene. The CDR3 length is 14 residues. The CDR3 nucleotides are TGTGCCAGCAGTTTGGACAGGACGAACACTGAAGCTTTCTTT. Translating gives CASSLDRTNTEAFF.

This rearrangement joins TRBV5-1 to TRBJ2-1, with 8 bases identical to TRBD2. V dropped 3 bases and J dropped 7; count of bases not matched to a gene: 18. CDR1 is SGHRS, CDR2 YFSETQ, per germline. This CDR3 is 18 amino acids long. The CDR3 sequence is CASSSGGIADYVGNEQFF. CDR3 sequence (DNA): TGCGCCAGCAGCTCGGGGGGGATAGCGGATTACGTTGGGAATGAGCAGTTCTTC.

The chain is built from TRBV25-1 and TRBJ2-2; D unresolved. V lost 6 bases and J 6 bases, leaving 5 bases between the germline ends. This CDR3 spans 11 amino acids. Germline V gene sequence: CDR1 MGHDK, CDR2 SYGVNS. CDR3 bases: TGTGCCAGCAGAGAGTCCGGGGAGCTGTTTTTT. Translating gives CASRESGELFF.

V gene TRBV24-1 combines with J gene TRBJ2-3; TRBD2 aligns across 12 bases. The V gene end was trimmed by 4 bases and the J gene end by 5 bases; junction bases not matched to a gene: 6. CDR3 length equals 16 residues. Per germline, CDR1 KGHDR and CDR2 SFDVKD. This chain's CDR3 is CATSDPSGRAGDTQYF. CDR3 nucleotides: TGTGCCACCAGTGACCCTAGCGGGAGGGCCGGAGATACGCAGTATTTT.

The J gene is TRBJ2-1, the V gene TRBV5-1, with a weak D call TRBD1 (6 bases). The germline V gene encodes CDR1 SGHRS and CDR2 YFSETQ. Trimming took off 4 bases at V and 5 bases at J, with 16 bases between the two ends. The CDR3 loop spans 15 amino acids. The CDR3 is CASSRIPDSNNEQFF. CDR3 bases: TGCGCCAGCAGCCGGATACCGGACAGCAACAATGAGCAGTTCTTC.

V is TRBV28 and J is TRBJ2-1; 11 bases agree with TRBD2. Losses at the gene ends were 3 bases for V and 9 bases for J; bases not matched to a gene: 7. This CDR3 is 15 amino acids long. Germline CDR1 MDHEN, CDR2 SYDVKM. CDR3 sequence (DNA): TGTGCCAGCAGTTTTTTTACTAGCGGGAGCTCTGAGCAGTTCTTC. It yields the protein CASSFFTSGSSEQFF.

The chain combines TRBV11-2 with TRBJ2-3; a weak D match, TRBD2 (5 bases). Germline CDR1 is SGHAT and CDR2 is FQNNGV. The ends were cut back, 1 base at V and 2 bases at J, with 10 bases in the middle. The CDR3 is 15 residues long. The CDR3 DNA is TGTGCCAGCAGCTTAGGGTCGGGGATCACAGATACGCAGTATTTT. This gives the protein CASSLGSGITDTQYF.

V usage is TRBV12-3 or TRBV12-4 and J usage is TRBJ2-7; D possibly corresponds to TRBD2 (6 bases). Trimming left V 3 bases short and J 6 bases short, with 12 bases between. This CDR3 is 13 amino acids long. The CDR3 nucleotides are TGTGCCAGCAGTTTCTTGCTAGCGAGCGAGCAGTACTTC. It encodes CASSFLLASEQYF.

The J gene is TRBJ1-6, the V gene TRBV28; 7 bases align to TRBD1. V gave up 6 bases and J gave up 5 bases; unmatched junction bases: 1. CDR3 length equals 13 residues. The germline CDR1 and CDR2 sequences are MDHEN and SYDVKM. The CDR3 spells CASRQGNNSPLHF. The CDR3 region has the DNA TGTGCCAGCAGACAGGGGAATAATTCACCCCTCCACTTT.

CDR3 bases: TGTGCCAGCAGCTTAGGTGACGGACACCGCTACGAGCAGTACTTC. It is translated as CASSLGDGHRYEQYF. This rearrangement joins TRBV7-8 to TRBJ2-7; weak D call: TRBD1 (5 bases). V dropped 1 base and J dropped 3 bases, with 13 bases sitting between them. Per germline, CDR1 SGHVS and CDR2 FQNEAQ. This CDR3 spans 15 amino acids.

The chain employs TRBV3-1 (or the pseudogene TRBV3-2) and TRBJ2-1; D gene unclear. From germline, CDR1 is LGHDT and CDR2 YNNKEL (reference sequence). Deletions cut 7 bases from V and 0 bases from J, with 16 bases between. This CDR3 contains 16 residues. In DNA, the CDR3 is TGTGCCAGCAACCCCTCGCGGCGGATCTCCTACAATGAGCAGTTCTTC. It codes for CASNPSRRISYNEQFF.

This clone showed up just a few times. The rearrangement joins TRBV6-5 to TRBJ2-7; D gene unclear. Between the trimmed V and J ends, which lost 4 bases and 0 bases, there was a span of 7 bases. Looked up from germline, CDR1 is MNHEY and CDR2 is SVGAGI. This CDR3 spans 13 amino acids. CDR3 coding DNA: TGTGCCAGCAGTTTCGACATCTCCTACGAGCAGTACTTC. Translated: CASSFDISYEQYF.

The sample holds a few counts of this clone. The chain couples TRBV19 to TRBJ2-7, with D perhaps TRBD2 (6 bases). Germline CDR1 and CDR2: LNHDA and SQIVND (reference sequence). The CDR3 extends over 14 amino acids. Trimming took off 3 bases at V and 1 base at J, with 10 bases between the two ends. CDR3 protein: CASSIQGGSYEQYF. The CDR3 coding sequence is TGTGCCAGTAGTATCCAGGGAGGATCCTACGAGCAGTACTTC. Using reference TRBV19 and TRBJ2-7 for the parts outside the CDR3, the full variable domain is DGGITQSPKYLFRKEGQNVTLSCEQNLNHDAMYWYRQDPGQGLRLIYYSQIVNDFQKGDIAEGYSVSREKKESFPLTVTSAQKNPTAFYLCASSIQGGSYEQYFGPGTRLTVT.